Given below is one T cell receptor beta chain in context. Its antigen is not identified. The data are from a study of Ad26.COV2.S vaccination and SARS-CoV-2 variants. Study information: Ad26.COV2.S was injected intramuscularly once or twice, 56 days apart.

Generated by immunoSEQ multiplex PCR, the TCRdb table keeps only in-frame clones and is missing some. Of around 400,000 clones detected, 89% appear once; the ten largest clones hold under 2%. Whole-study findings and limits: Total T cell responses, in the TCR breadth and depth analyses, may have been underestimated.

The V segment lost 1 base and the J segment 4 bases; nucleotides outside the gene matches: 2. The CDR3 covers 16 residues. Germline loops: CDR1 MGHDK, CDR2 SYGVNS. Regarding treatment: around 19 received Ad26.COV2.S at low or high dose, single or two shots; about 5 received placebo; per-sample allocation not given. Material that was analyzed had been drawn on day 63 after the first vaccine or placebo injection. Within Boston, the person who donated was an adult of 18-55 years. Vaccination employed an Ad26 vector expressing the Wuhan-strain SARS-CoV-2 spike. This chain connects TRBV25-1 to TRBJ2-1, with 12 bases lining up with TRBD2. This TCR was recovered from a person between 18 and 65 years old who received the Ad26.COV2.S COVID-19 vaccine or a placebo. This specimen was peripheral blood, taken in a trial of Ad26.COV2.S vaccine versus placebo. This chain's CDR3 is CASSESGTSGYNEQFF. The CDR3, as DNA: TGTGCCAGCAGTGAATCCGGGACTAGCGGGTACAATGAGCAGTTCTTC.